This TCR beta chain was captured by sequencing in a study of Ad26.COV2.S vaccination and SARS-CoV-2 variants. General observations from the study: Whether participants received vaccine or placebo, their non-spike TCR breadth was similar.

Data came from immunoSEQ multiplex PCR; TCRdb stores just in-frame clones and leaves some out. The sample carries hundreds of thousands of clones, roughly 90% recorded once. Treatment defined: 19 received Ad26.COV2.S at low or high dose, single or two shots; about five received placebo; per-sample allocation not given. Collection of samples fell on day 63 after the first vaccine or placebo injection. CDR3 length: 15 amino acids. Germline CDR1 LNHDA, CDR2 SQIVND (reference sequence). Trimming left V 8 bases short and J 0 bases short, with 14 bases between. To note about this clone: Its specificity is unknown.

The gene calls are TRBV19 and TRBJ2-1, with D unresolved. The specimen was peripheral blood, collected in a trial of Ad26.COV2.S vaccine versus placebo. This TCR was recovered from a person between 18 and 65 years old who received the Ad26.COV2.S COVID-19 vaccine or a placebo. The CDR3 loop reads CASSPLGSSYNEQFF. The CDR3, as DNA: TGTGCCAGTTCCCCACTGGGTAGCTCCTACAATGAGCAGTTCTTC.